This T cell receptor (beta chain) was retrieved from a study of response to subunit inactivated influenza vaccine. TCRdb reprocessed the RT-PCR reads with MiXCR, giving one entry per CDR3 protein. Among around 850,000 distinct CDR3 sequences, about 18% were seen once, and the ten largest hold 11%. Study conclusions and caveats: The authors offered the suggestion that each seasonal influenza vaccination recruits few new T cells.

This clonotype was counted a few times. Its antigen is not known. Germline V CDR1 and CDR2: DFQATT, SNEGSKA (reference sequence). The V end lost 1 base, the J end lost 4 bases, and 10 bases lay between the germline ends. CDR3 length equals 13 residues. The rearrangement uses TRBV20-1 and TRBJ1-1, with D tentatively TRBD1 (6 bases). The clonotype was recovered from a man aged 45-60 years who received an inactivated influenza vaccine. This specimen was PBMCs from blood, taken about 5 days after vaccination. CDR3 amino acids: CSARGSGVTEAFF. CDR3 in DNA: TGCAGTGCTAGAGGGTCAGGGGTCACTGAAGCTTTCTTT.